This T cell receptor beta chain emerged from a study of Ad26.COV2.S vaccination and SARS-CoV-2 variants. The CDR3 extends over 16 amino acids. Treatment described: some 20 received Ad26.COV2.S at low or high dose, single or two shots; five or six received placebo; per-sample allocation not given. The investigators took samples on day 63 after the first vaccine or placebo injection. Sequencing used immunoSEQ multiplex PCR; TCRdb keeps in-frame clones, though not all of them. Of about 330,000 clones detected, roughly 90% appear once; the ten largest clones hold 4.5% to 5.5%. This TCR derives from a person aged 18-60 years who received the Ad26.COV2.S COVID-19 vaccine or a placebo. The V call is TRBV21-1, the J call TRBJ2-7; the listed D gene, TRBD2, was not tested against the DNA. TRBV21-1 is classified as a pseudogene. The sequenced sample was peripheral blood, obtained in a trial of Ad26.COV2.S vaccine versus placebo. The CDR3 region is CASSKARLAGYSEQYV. Here the CDR3 DNA reads TGTGCCAGCAGCAAAGCCAGGCTAGCGGGATATTCCGAGCAGTACGTC.